These T cell receptor beta chains were read from a single sample in a study of blood T cell repertoires in COVID-19. Sequenced by immunoSEQ multiplex PCR; TCRdb stores in-frame clones only, minus some. The sample holds about 430,000 clones, about 88% seen once. The sequencing input was PBMCs or T cells enriched from blood (not recorded which). These TCRs come from a young woman who had been exposed to COVID-19. The CDR3 runs from the conserved cysteine through the conserved F or W. Each record gives: J gene, clone size, CDR3 length, V gene, D gene, CDR3 DNA, CDR3 protein. D genes are given only for firm matches. Not all rows give a size; the values are once, few, many and, for expanded clones, a class.

>TRBJ1-1|-|15|TRBV3-1/TRBV3-2|TRBD1
TGTGCCAGCAGCCTATACCGACAGGGTTTCACTGAAGCTTTCTTT
CASSLYRQGFTEAFF
>TRBJ2-3|-|18|TRBV28|TRBD2
TGTGCCAGCAGTTTCGCGGCTAGCGGGAGCCCATACACAGATACGCAGTATTTT
CASSFAASGSPYTDTQYF
>TRBJ2-6|-|15|TRBV6-1|-
TGTGCCAGCAGTGAACGGAGAGGTGGGGCCAACGTCCTGACTTTC
CASSERRGGANVLTF
>TRBJ2-1|-|16|TRBV27|TRBD2
TGTGCCAGCAGTCTGGCGAGGGCGGGGGGGCTGGATGAGCAGTTCTTC
CASSLARAGGLDEQFF
>TRBJ2-7|-|15|TRBV7-2|-
TGTGCCAGCAGCTTTGAAGGGGCCGAAGATGGCGAGCAGTACTTC
CASSFEGAEDGEQYF
>TRBJ1-4|-|13|TRBV6-5|TRBD1
TGTGCCAGCAGGACAGGGGGAGGTGAAAAACTGTTTTTT
CASRTGGGEKLFF
>TRBJ2-3|-|17|TRBV28|TRBD2
TGTGCCAGCATTACGCTAGCGGGGGCCACTAGCACAGATACGCAGTATTTT
CASITLAGATSTDTQYF
>TRBJ2-3|-|15|TRBV30|TRBD2
TGTGCCTGGACTAGCGGGGGGATTAGCACAGATACGCAGTATTTT
CAWTSGGISTDTQYF
>TRBJ1-6|-|15|TRBV18|-
TGTGCCAGCTCACCCGAGACGGGTTATAATTCACCCCTCCACTTT
CASSPETGYNSPLHF
>TRBJ1-4|-|14|TRBV7-9|TRBD1
TGTGCCAGCGACAGGGGCGGAAGAGGGGAAAAACTGTTTTTT
CASDRGGRGEKLFF
>TRBJ1-2|-|15|TRBV18|TRBD1
TGTGCCAGCTCACCAGGACAGGGGGTCGACTATGGCTACACCTTC
CASSPGQGVDYGYTF
>TRBJ2-1|-|16|TRBV6-6|TRBD2
TGTGCCAGCAGTTCCAGCGGGGGGACTCGCTACAATGAGCAGTTCTTC
CASSSSGGTRYNEQFF
>TRBJ2-1|-|13|TRBV2|TRBD1
TGTGCCAGCAATAAGGACAGGGCCAATGAGCAGTTCTTC
CASNKDRANEQFF
>TRBJ2-3|-|19|TRBV5-1|TRBD1
TGCGCCAGCAGCGATATCCATTCAACAGGGGGCGTAAGCACAGATACGCAGTATTTT
CASSDIHSTGGVSTDTQYF
>TRBJ2-5|-|15|TRBV24-1|-
TGTGCCACCAGTGACCCCGGGGGTACCCAAGAGACCCAGTACTTC
CATSDPGGTQETQYF
>TRBJ1-6|-|18|TRBV5-8|-
TGTGCCAGCAGCTTGTATCGCAGGGTAGCCACCTATAATTCACCCCTCCACTTT
CASSLYRRVATYNSPLHF
>TRBJ1-1|-|16|TRBV5-6|TRBD1
TGTGCCAGCAGCACGAAAAAGACAGGGTGGGACACTGAAGCTTTCTTT
CASSTKKTGWDTEAFF
>TRBJ2-7|once|17|TRBV28|TRBD2
TGTGCCAGCAGTCCCGTCGGTCTAGCGGGACGCTCCTACGAGCAGTACTTC
CASSPVGLAGRSYEQYF
>TRBJ1-1|few|15|TRBV6-5|-
TGTGCCAGCAGTTATCAGGTGTTAGTAGGTACTGAAGCTTTCTTT
CASSYQVLVGTEAFF
>TRBJ2-7|-|13|TRBV18|TRBD1
TGTGCCAGCTCACCGGGACAGCCTCACCTAATGTACTTC
CASSPGQPHLMYF